These T cell receptor beta chains were read from a single sample in a study of shared clonotypes between healthy human individuals. TCRdb's table, derived via immunoSEQ multiplex PCR, lists solely in-frame clones and lacks some. The sample contains hundreds of thousands of clones, around 90% of which appear only once. The sequenced material came from naive CD8+ T cells sorted from blood. Receptors originate from a man in his thirties or forties in good health. The CDR3 runs from the conserved cysteine through the conserved F or W. A D gene is named only where the DNA matches it firmly. The size of a clone is reported for some rows only, either as once, few or many, or as a class for expanded clones.

d_call: TRBD2; j_call: TRBJ2-1; v_call: TRBV6-4; clone_size: -; cdr3_nt: TGTGCCAGCAGTTTACTAGCGGGTCTATACAATGAGCAGTTCTTC; cdr3_aa: CASSLLAGLYNEQFF
d_call: -; j_call: TRBJ2-1; v_call: TRBV13; clone_size: -; cdr3_nt: TGTGCCAGCAGCCATGCGGCCTGGAATGAGCAGTTCTTC; cdr3_aa: CASSHAAWNEQFF
d_call: TRBD1; j_call: TRBJ1-4; v_call: TRBV2; clone_size: -; cdr3_nt: TGTGCCAGCAAAAAAGACAGGGGGCGCGGTGAAAAACTGTTTTTT; cdr3_aa: CASKKDRGRGEKLFF
d_call: -; j_call: TRBJ2-7; v_call: TRBV18; clone_size: -; cdr3_nt: TGTGCCAGCTCACCGAGAGGGGGGTCCTACGAGCAGTACTTC; cdr3_aa: CASSPRGGSYEQYF
d_call: -; j_call: TRBJ1-5; v_call: TRBV9; clone_size: -; cdr3_nt: TGTGCCAGCAGCGTATGGGACGCAACAAAGGGCCAGCCCCAGCATTTT; cdr3_aa: CASSVWDATKGQPQHF
d_call: -; j_call: TRBJ1-2; v_call: TRBV2; clone_size: -; cdr3_nt: TGTGCCAGCAGTGAATACTCCAGGGCTGGCTACACCTTC; cdr3_aa: CASSEYSRAGYTF
d_call: -; j_call: TRBJ2-1; v_call: TRBV19; clone_size: -; cdr3_nt: TGTGCCAGTAGTATGGCGGCAGGCCATGAGCAGTTCTTC; cdr3_aa: CASSMAAGHEQFF
d_call: -; j_call: TRBJ2-7; v_call: TRBV5-4; clone_size: -; cdr3_nt: TGTGCCAGCAGGACCCAGGAATCCTACGAGCAGTACTTC; cdr3_aa: CASRTQESYEQYF
d_call: -; j_call: TRBJ2-1; v_call: TRBV11-2; clone_size: -; cdr3_nt: TGTGCCAGCAGCTTAGGCATCCGGGGCCCTCTAGACAATGAGCAGTTCTTC; cdr3_aa: CASSLGIRGPLDNEQFF
d_call: TRBD1; j_call: TRBJ1-5; v_call: TRBV27; clone_size: few; cdr3_nt: TGTGCCAGCAGTACGACAGGGGGTCGCAATCAGCCCCAGCATTTT; cdr3_aa: CASSTTGGRNQPQHF
d_call: -; j_call: TRBJ2-5; v_call: TRBV10-3; clone_size: -; cdr3_nt: TGTGCCATCAGTGGTAGTAGCGGACAAGAGACCCAGTACTTC; cdr3_aa: CAISGSSGQETQYF
d_call: -; j_call: TRBJ1-4; v_call: TRBV27; clone_size: once; cdr3_nt: TGTGCCAGCAGTTCACGTCCAGGGGTCGGAAAACTGTTTTTT; cdr3_aa: CASSSRPGVGKLFF
d_call: TRBD1; j_call: TRBJ2-1; v_call: TRBV28; clone_size: -; cdr3_nt: TGTGCCAGCAGAGGACAGGGTAATTGGAATGAGCAGTTCTTC; cdr3_aa: CASRGQGNWNEQFF
d_call: -; j_call: TRBJ2-5; v_call: TRBV15; clone_size: once; cdr3_nt: TGTGCCACCAGCCCCCTAGAATTGGACAGCGGCTGGCAAGAGACCCAGTACTTC; cdr3_aa: CATSPLELDSGWQETQYF